This TCR beta chain was captured in a study of cytomegalovirus exposure and HLA in healthy donors. Trimming left V 7 bases short and J 4 bases short, with 20 bases between. Germline V gives CDR1 SGHRS, CDR2 YFSETQ. The CDR3 extends over 15 amino acids. 13 Jbeta primers and 60 Vbeta primers were used for the PCR. The method was immunoSEQ multiplex PCR; TCRdb's version includes in-frame clones alone and lacks a portion of them. The sample records fewer than 200,000 clones, 76% being singletons. The receptor was derived from a female donor in good health and CMV-seronegative. The source material was PBMCs. J is TRBJ1-2 and V is TRBV5-1; TRBD1 might be the D (5 bases). The DNA of the CDR3 is TGCGCCAGCTACGACAGCGTCCCAGCCGTCTATGGCTACACCTTC. This gives the protein CASYDSVPAVYGYTF. Filled out from reference TRBV5-1 and TRBJ1-2, the complete variable domain reads KAGVTQTPRYLIKTRGQQVTLSCSPISGHRSVSWYQQTPGQGLQFLFEYFSETQRNKGNFPGRFSGRQFSNSRSEMNVSTLELGDSALYLCASYDSVPAVYGYTFGSGTRLTVV.